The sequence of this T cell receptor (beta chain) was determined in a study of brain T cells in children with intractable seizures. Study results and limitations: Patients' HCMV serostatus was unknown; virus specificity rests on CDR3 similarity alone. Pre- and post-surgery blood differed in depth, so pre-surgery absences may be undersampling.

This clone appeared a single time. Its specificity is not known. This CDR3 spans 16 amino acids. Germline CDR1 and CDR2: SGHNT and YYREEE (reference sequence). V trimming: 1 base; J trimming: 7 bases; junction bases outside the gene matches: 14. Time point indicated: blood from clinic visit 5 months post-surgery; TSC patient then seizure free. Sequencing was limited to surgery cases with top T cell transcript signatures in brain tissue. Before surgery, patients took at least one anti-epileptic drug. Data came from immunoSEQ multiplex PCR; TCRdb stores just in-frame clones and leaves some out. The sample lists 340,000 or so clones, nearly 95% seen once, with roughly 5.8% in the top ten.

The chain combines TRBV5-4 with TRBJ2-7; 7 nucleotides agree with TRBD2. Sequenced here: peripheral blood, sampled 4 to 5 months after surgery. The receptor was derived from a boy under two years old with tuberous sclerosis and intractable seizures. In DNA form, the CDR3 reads TGTGCCAGCAGCTTGAGTAAGGCGGGAGAAAGAGGTGAGCAGTACTTC. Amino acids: CASSLSKAGERGEQYF. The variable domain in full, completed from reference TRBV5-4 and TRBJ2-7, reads ETGVTQSPTHLIKTRGQQVTLRCSSQSGHNTVSWYQQALGQGPQFIFQYYREEENGRGNFPPRFSGLQFPNYSSELNVNALELDDSALYLCASSLSKAGERGEQYFGPGTRLTVT.